The 24 T cell receptor beta chains given below trace back to one sample, sequenced in a study of blood T cells in healthy people across ages. A sample-barcoded 5' primer and a J-beta primer mix were used in a second PCR of roughly 7 to 11 cycles. TCRdb re-analysed the 5' RACE reads in MiXCR, keeping a single row per CDR3 protein. The sample includes 950,000 to 1,200,000 distinct CDR3 sequences, under 40% seen only once; the top ten take approximately 14%. Source material: blood. The receptors were sampled from a man in his late teens or twenties in good health.

The CDR3 DNA is TGTGCCAGCAGTGAATTCCCCAGGGGCCAAGAGACCCAGTACTTC. This gives the protein CASSEFPRGQETQYF. This chain links TRBV25-1 with TRBJ2-4; D is possibly TRBD1 (6 bases). The J call may not be correct, given that the DNA end is closer to TRBJ2-5. Germline CDR1 is MGHDK and CDR2 is SYGVNS. The CDR3 length is 15 residues.

This clonotype was counted only a few times. The chain joins TRBV20-1 to TRBJ2-1; 7 positions agree with TRBD1. The J call may be wrong; the DNA end is better matched by TRBJ2-7. This CDR3 comprises 15 residues. Germline V CDR1 and CDR2: DFQATT, SNEGSKA (reference sequence). CDR3 sequence reads: CSAITGVNSYNEQYF. CDR3 nucleotides: TGCAGTGCCATTACAGGGGTCAACTCCTACAATGAGCAGTACTTC.

The gene calls are TRBV5-1 and TRBJ2-7; 7 bases align to TRBD1. After removal of 5 bases from V and 5 bases from J, the junction contained 13 bases not matched to a gene. The CDR3 totals 15 residues. CDR1 and CDR2 (germline): SGHRS, YFSETQ. The CDR3 spells CASRTQPGQRNEQYF. For the CDR3, the DNA is TGCGCCAGCAGGACCCAACCGGGACAGAGAAACGAGCAGTACTTC.

This clonotype was observed at least ten times. The V and J genes are TRBV7-2 and TRBJ1-2, with a weak D call TRBD1 (6 bases). CDR3 length: 15 amino acids. Trimming stripped 1 base from V and 3 bases from J, with 12 bases between. Germline loops: CDR1 SGHTA, CDR2 FQGNSA. In nucleotides, the CDR3 is TGTGCCAGCAGCTTAGACCCGGGGGGCCACTATGGCTACACCTTC. Residues: CASSLDPGGHYGYTF.

The table lists this clonotype with a count of one. The chain has TRBV3-1 and TRBJ2-3, with TRBD1 matching 10 bases. Germline V gene sequence: CDR1 LGHDT, CDR2 YNNKEL (reference sequence). Unmatched junction bases numbered 7, after V lost 5 bases and J lost 8 bases. CDR3 length: 14 residues. The CDR3 region has the DNA TGTGCCAGCAGCACCGGGACAGGGGTAGGTACGCAGTATTTT. Amino acid sequence: CASSTGTGVGTQYF.

The chain couples TRBV4-3 to TRBJ1-2; no clear D. The CDR3 runs to 15 residues. Germline V gene data show CDR1 as LGHNA and CDR2 as YSLEER. V lost 1 base and J lost 4, with 13 bases in between. The CDR3, as DNA: TGCGCCAGCAGCCAAGTGGGTGCCCTAATCTATGGCTACACCTTC. Encoded protein: CASSQVGALIYGYTF.

The chain has TRBV27 and TRBJ2-1, with 11 nucleotides matching TRBD2. CDR3 length equals 16 residues. Germline V gene lookup returns CDR1 MNHEY and CDR2 SMNVEV (reference sequence). V lost 5 bases, J lost 10 bases, and 13 bases stayed unmatched. CDR3 bases: TGTGCCAGCAGTCAAGTAGCGGGGGGGGGCATCAACGAGCAGTTCTTC. This encodes CASSQVAGGGINEQFF.

The rearrangement links TRBV6-1 to TRBJ2-1; 7 bases map to TRBD1. Germline V gene lookup returns CDR1 MNHNS and CDR2 SASEGT. CDR3 length equals 15 residues. The junction had 13 bases not matched to a gene; V was cut back by 5 bases and J by 9 bases. The CDR3 here is CASSRIGTEGREQFF. CDR3 DNA sequence: TGTGCCAGCAGTCGAATTGGGACAGAGGGTCGTGAGCAGTTCTTC.

V usage is TRBV6-5 and J usage is TRBJ2-3; D is perhaps TRBD2 (7 bases). The length of the CDR3 is 13 residues. Germline CDR1 MNHEY, CDR2 SVGAGI. V was shortened by 11 bases and J by 4 bases, with 16 bases between the two germline ends. In DNA form, the CDR3 reads TGTGCCGCGGTTGGGGGGGGCGCAGATACGCAGTATTTT. It is translated as CAAVGGGADTQYF.

The rearrangement uses TRBV24-1 and TRBJ2-7, with 8 positions matching TRBD1. CDR1 and CDR2 (germline): KGHDR, SFDVKD. V was pared by 4 bases and J by 9 bases, with 13 bases of the junction left unmatched. The CDR3 is 15 amino acids. As DNA, the CDR3 is TGTGCCACCAGTGAACCGGGACAGGTACTGTTTGGGCAGTACTTC. Its translation: CATSEPGQVLFGQYF.

The chain uses TRBV2 and TRBJ2-5, with D tentatively TRBD1 (6 bases). Germline loops: CDR1 SNHLY, CDR2 FYNNEI. CDR3 size: 13 residues. Trimming took off 6 bases at V and 1 base at J, with 9 bases between the two ends. In nucleotides, the CDR3 is TGTGCCAGCAGCCGGGACATCCAAGAGACCCAGTACTTC. Its translation is CASSRDIQETQYF.

This clonotype was detected a few times. The rearrangement uses TRBV13 and TRBJ1-5; no clear D. The V gene lost 4 bases and the J gene lost 5 bases, with 12 bases spanning the gap. The CDR3 is 14 residues long. The V gene's germline CDR1 is PRHDT and CDR2 FYEKMQ (reference sequence). CDR3 sequence reads: CASSSRRGDQPQHF. The CDR3 bases are TGTGCCAGCAGCTCACGACGGGGAGATCAGCCCCAGCATTTT.

This clonotype appeared a few times. The rearrangement uses TRBV6-2 or TRBV6-3 and TRBJ2-5, with D perhaps matching TRBD2 (5 bases). Germline V gives CDR1 MNHEY, CDR2 SVGEGT. The CDR3 is 12 amino acids. V lost 0 bases and J lost 11, with 10 bases in between. The CDR3, as DNA: TGTGCCAGCAGTTACTCCGCGGGTGAGCAGTACTTC. Its translation: CASSYSAGEQYF.

The chain uses TRBV20-1 and TRBJ2-1; 7 bases map to TRBD1. V lost 2 bases, J lost 8 bases, and 3 bases stayed unmatched. This CDR3 has 12 amino acids. The germline V gene has CDR1 DFQATT and CDR2 SNEGSKA (reference sequence). The CDR3 nucleotides read TGCAGTGCTAGATTCCAGGGGGATGAGCAGTTCTTC. The encoded protein is CSARFQGDEQFF.

This clonotype was recorded a few times. The chain joins TRBV6-5 to TRBJ2-1; 8 bases agree with TRBD1. CDR1 is MNHEY and CDR2 is SVGAGI in the germline V gene. The CDR3 extends over 17 amino acids. V was pared by 4 bases and J by 8 bases, with 16 bases of the junction left unmatched. The CDR3 coding sequence is TGTGCCAGCAGTTTCGACCGTCCCGGGACAGGTTTGGATGAGCAGTTCTTC. Translation: CASSFDRPGTGLDEQFF.

A few counts support this clonotype. The chain links TRBV9 to TRBJ1-3; the D is unclear. Between the trimmed V and J ends, which lost 2 bases and 1 base, there was a span of 7 bases. The CDR3 is made up of 14 amino acids. The germline CDR1 and CDR2 sequences are SGDLS and YYNGEE. The CDR3 loop is CASSVATSGNTIYF. CDR3 sequence (DNA): TGTGCCAGCAGCGTCGCCACGTCTGGAAACACCATATATTTT. Full variable domain (missing parts from reference TRBV9 and TRBJ1-3): DSGVTQTPKHLITATGQRVTLRCSPRSGDLSVYWYQQSLDQGLQFLIQYYNGEERAKGNILERFSAQQFPDLHSELNLSSLELGDSALYFCASSVATSGNTIYFGEGSWLTVV.

This sequence joins TRBV6-5 and TRBJ2-1; 13 nucleotides agree with TRBD2. Trimming removed 2 bases from V and 7 bases from J; junction bases left unmatched: 2. CDR1 MNHEY and CDR2 SVGAGI come from the germline V gene. CDR3 length: 15 residues. In DNA form, the CDR3 reads TGTGCCAGCAGTTACACTAGCGGGGGGGGGAATGAGCAGTTCTTC. This encodes CASSYTSGGGNEQFF.

In its sample, this clonotype was seen a few times. J is TRBJ1-5 and V is TRBV2; no firm D call. V lost 2 bases and J 8 bases, leaving 13 bases between the germline ends. The CDR3 runs 14 residues. In germline, CDR1 is SNHLY, CDR2 FYNNEI. The CDR3 nucleotides are TGTGCCAGCAGTGAAAGTCGGGCGCAGGAGCCCCAGCATTTT. It translates to CASSESRAQEPQHF.

To note about this clonotype: Likely a read error: the CDR3 ends without its conserved phenylalanine or tryptophan. The chain couples TRBV11-2 to TRBJ1-4; 10 bases fit TRBD1. Germline V gives CDR1 SGHAT, CDR2 FQNNGV. V lost 5 bases and J lost 8; bases outside the gene matches: 11. The CDR3 totals 16 residues. This CDR3 reads CASSARDRGRAEKLFL. The CDR3 nucleotides read TGTGCCAGCAGCGCGAGAGACAGGGGGCGCGCAGAAAAACTGTTTTTG.

This chain joins TRBV5-1 and TRBJ2-3, with D unresolved. Germline CDR1 SGHRS, CDR2 YFSETQ. The CDR3 loop spans 15 amino acids. Trimming pared 0 bases from V and 2 bases from J, leaving 10 bases between. CDR3 nucleotide sequence: TGCGCCAGCAGCTTGGGTAGGGATGACACAGATACGCAGTATTTT. It specifies CASSLGRDDTDTQYF.

The chain carries TRBV6-6 and TRBJ2-1; the match to TRBD1 covers 11 bases. V was clipped by 5 bases and J by 15 bases; unmatched bases: 15. Germline CDR1 and CDR2: MNHNY and SVGAGI (reference sequence). The CDR3 length is 15 residues. The CDR3 sequence: CASSPVLPGQGVRFF. The CDR3 DNA sequence: TGTGCCAGCAGTCCCGTACTTCCGGGACAGGGGGTACGGTTCTTC.

The chain recombines TRBV6-6 with TRBJ2-3; possible D gene TRBD2, 6 bases. CDR1 is MNHNY, CDR2 SVGAGI, per germline (reference sequence). The CDR3 covers 12 residues. V shed 6 bases and J shed 5 bases, with 9 bases lying between them. The CDR3 coding sequence is TGTGCCAGCAGGTTCGGGGGAGATACGCAGTATTTT. This translates into CASRFGGDTQYF.

The chain employs TRBV12-3 or TRBV12-4 and TRBJ2-7, with 8 bases lining up with TRBD2. The CDR3 loop spans 15 amino acids. Trimming removed 4 bases from V and 3 bases from J; junction bases left unmatched: 8. The DNA of the CDR3 is TGTGCCAGCAGTTCCCTGGCGGGGGGCGGCTACGAGCAGTACTTC. Its protein product is CASSSLAGGGYEQYF.

This sequence joins TRBV2 and TRBJ1-4; D unclear. Germline CDR1 reads SNHLY; CDR2 reads FYNNEI. The V end was cut by 5 bases, the J end by 6 bases, with 10 bases between. The length of the CDR3 is 13 residues. The CDR3 DNA reads as TGTGCCAGCAGTATGACGCAGGATGAAAAACTGTTTTTT. This encodes CASSMTQDEKLFF. The full variable domain, with the rest looked up from reference TRBV2 and TRBJ1-4, is EPEVTQTPSHQVTQMGQEVILRCVPISNHLYFYWYRQILGQKVEFLVSFYNNEISEKSEIFDDQFSVERPDGSNFTLKIRSTKLEDSAMYFCASSMTQDEKLFFGSGTQLSVL.